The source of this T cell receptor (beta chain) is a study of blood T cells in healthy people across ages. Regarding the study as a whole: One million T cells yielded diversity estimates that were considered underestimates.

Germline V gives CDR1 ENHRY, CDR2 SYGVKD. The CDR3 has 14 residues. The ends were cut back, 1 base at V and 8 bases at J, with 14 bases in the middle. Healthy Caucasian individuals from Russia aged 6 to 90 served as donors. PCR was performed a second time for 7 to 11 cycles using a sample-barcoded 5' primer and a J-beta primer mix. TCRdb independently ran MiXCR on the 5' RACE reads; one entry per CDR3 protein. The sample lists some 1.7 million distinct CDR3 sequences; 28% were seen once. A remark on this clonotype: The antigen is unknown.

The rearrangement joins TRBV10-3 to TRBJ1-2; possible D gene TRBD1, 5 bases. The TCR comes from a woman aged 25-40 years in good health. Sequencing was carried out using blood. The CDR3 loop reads CAISEFGADGGYTF. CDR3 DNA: TGTGCCATCAGTGAGTTTGGGGCCGATGGGGGCTACACCTTC.